The 4 T cell receptor beta chains presented below share a single source sample, sequenced in a study of blood T cell repertoires in COVID-19. The method was immunoSEQ multiplex PCR; TCRdb's version includes in-frame clones alone and lacks a portion of them. The sample lists approximately 80,000 clones, about 85% occurring once. Source material: peripheral blood. These receptors were obtained from a woman aged 80 or older with COVID-19, enrolled during active disease.

V usage is TRBV24-1 and J usage is TRBJ2-3; TRBD1 might be the D (7 bases). V was clipped by 1 base and J by 4 bases, with 14 bases between them. This CDR3 contains 16 residues. Per the germline V gene, CDR1 is KGHDR and CDR2 is SFDVKD. Written as DNA, the CDR3 is TGTGCCACCAGTGATTTACGACAGGGAGGTGCAGATACGCAGTATTTT. Protein product: CATSDLRQGGADTQYF.

The chain employs TRBV5-1 and TRBJ2-2, with 11 positions matching TRBD1. The germline CDR1 and CDR2 sequences are SGHRS and YFSETQ. The V segment lost 0 bases and the J segment 7 bases; nucleotides outside the gene matches: 2. CDR3 size: 15 residues. The CDR3 nucleotides read TGCGCCAGCAGCTTGGACGGGACAGGGGGCGGGGAGCTGTTTTTT. Its translation is CASSLDGTGGGELFF.

The chain is built from TRBV19 and TRBJ2-3; 13 bases map to TRBD2. Unmatched junction bases numbered 2, after V lost 4 bases and J lost 4 bases. Germline V gene sequence: CDR1 LNHDA, CDR2 SQIVND (reference sequence). The CDR3 consists of 15 residues. The CDR3 sequence is CASSRLAGGSDTQYF. CDR3 DNA sequence: TGTGCCAGTAGTAGACTAGCGGGAGGTTCAGATACGCAGTATTTT. The full variable domain, in which reference TRBV19 and TRBJ2-3 provide the parts outside the CDR3, is DGGITQSPKYLFRKEGQNVTLSCEQNLNHDAMYWYRQDPGQGLRLIYYSQIVNDFQKGDIAEGYSVSREKKESFPLTVTSAQKNPTAFYLCASSRLAGGSDTQYFGPGTRLTVL.

The J gene is TRBJ2-2, the V gene TRBV11-2; D unclear. Germline assignment: CDR1 SGHAT and CDR2 FQNNGV. The CDR3 runs 14 residues. Trimming removed 8 bases at V and 2 bases at J, with 12 bases between. In DNA, the CDR3 is TGTGCCAGCCACCTTTTCTACAACACCGGGGAGCTGTTTTTT. It codes for CASHLFYNTGELFF.